This T cell receptor beta chain was sequenced during a study of blood T cell repertoires in COVID-19. Across the study: Donors in the United States, Italy and Spain gave samples during acute or convalescent COVID-19. The cDNA or gDNA used as material had been derived from T cells, B-cell-depleted T cells, or PBMCs.

As processed by the authors: Amplification from reference gene primers served as the basis for estimated nucleated cell counts. The table came from immunoSEQ multiplex PCR; TCRdb's copy has only in-frame clones and leaves some out. V and J calls and clone size are given by that table; D and trimming were obtained from the DNA. The data contain 650,000 to 800,000 clones, 90% of them singletons. The length of the CDR3 is 12 residues. Trimming removed 0 bases from V and 10 bases from J, with 6 bases in between. The clonotype comes from a woman between 18 and 30 years old with acute or convalescent COVID-19. The chain couples TRBV12-3 or TRBV12-4 to TRBJ1-4, with D possibly being TRBD1 (5 bases). The material sequenced was peripheral blood. In DNA, the CDR3 is TGTGCCAGCAGTTTAGCAGGGGTAAAACTGTTTTTT. It encodes CASSLAGVKLFF.